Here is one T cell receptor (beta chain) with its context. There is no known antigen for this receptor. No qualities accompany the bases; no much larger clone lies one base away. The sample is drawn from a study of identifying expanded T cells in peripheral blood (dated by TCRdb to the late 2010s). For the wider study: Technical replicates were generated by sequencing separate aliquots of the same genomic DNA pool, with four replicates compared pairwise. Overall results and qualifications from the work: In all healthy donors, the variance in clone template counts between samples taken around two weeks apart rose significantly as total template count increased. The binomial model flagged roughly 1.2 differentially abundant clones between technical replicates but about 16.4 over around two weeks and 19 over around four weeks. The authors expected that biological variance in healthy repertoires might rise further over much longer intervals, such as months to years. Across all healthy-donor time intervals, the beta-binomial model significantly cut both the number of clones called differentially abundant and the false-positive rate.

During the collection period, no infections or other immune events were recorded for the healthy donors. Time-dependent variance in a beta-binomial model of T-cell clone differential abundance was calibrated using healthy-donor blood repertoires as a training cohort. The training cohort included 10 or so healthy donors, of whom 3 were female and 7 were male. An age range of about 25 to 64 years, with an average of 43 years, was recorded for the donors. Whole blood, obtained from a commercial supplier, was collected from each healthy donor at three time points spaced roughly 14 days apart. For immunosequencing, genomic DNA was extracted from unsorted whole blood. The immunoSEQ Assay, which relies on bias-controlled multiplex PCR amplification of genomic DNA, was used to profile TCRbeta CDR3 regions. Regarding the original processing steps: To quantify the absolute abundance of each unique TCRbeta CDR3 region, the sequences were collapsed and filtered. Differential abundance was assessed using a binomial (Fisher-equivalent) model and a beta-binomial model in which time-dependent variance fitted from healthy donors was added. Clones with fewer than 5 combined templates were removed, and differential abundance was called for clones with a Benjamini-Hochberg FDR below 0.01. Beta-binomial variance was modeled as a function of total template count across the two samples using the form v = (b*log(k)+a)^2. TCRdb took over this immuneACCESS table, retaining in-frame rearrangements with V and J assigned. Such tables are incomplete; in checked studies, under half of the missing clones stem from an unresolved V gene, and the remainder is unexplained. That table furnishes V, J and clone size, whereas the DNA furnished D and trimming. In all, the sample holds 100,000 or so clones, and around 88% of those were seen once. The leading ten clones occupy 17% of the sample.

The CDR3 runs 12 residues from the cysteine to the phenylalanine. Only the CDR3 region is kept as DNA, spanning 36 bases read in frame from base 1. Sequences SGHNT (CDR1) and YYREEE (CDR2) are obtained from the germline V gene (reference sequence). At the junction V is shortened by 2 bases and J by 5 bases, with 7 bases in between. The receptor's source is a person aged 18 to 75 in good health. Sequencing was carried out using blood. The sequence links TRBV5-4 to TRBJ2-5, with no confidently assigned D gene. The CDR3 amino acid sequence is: CASSLVGETQYF. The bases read TGTGCCAGCAGCTTAGTCGGTGAGACCCAGTACTTC.